This TCR beta chain originates from a study of early stage breast cancer tumors. Findings of the study overall: Commonly generated sequences made up most enriched TCRB sequences shared between patients.

The CDR3 runs 14 residues. Germline V CDR1 and CDR2: MNHEY, SVGAGI. The V segment lost 6 bases and the J segment 7 bases; nucleotides outside the gene matches: 7. Note on this clone: Its antigen is unknown.

The table came from immunoSEQ multiplex PCR; TCRdb's copy has only in-frame clones and leaves some out. The sample includes several thousand clones, almost 70% of them seen just once. The genes are TRBV6-5 and TRBJ1-4; 8 positions match TRBD1. The origin of this receptor is a person in their sixties with breast cancer. The specimen sequenced was breast tumor tissue. CDR3 in amino acids: CASSLEQGAEKLFF. DNA for the CDR3: TGTGCCAGCAGCTTAGAGCAGGGGGCTGAAAAACTGTTTTTT.